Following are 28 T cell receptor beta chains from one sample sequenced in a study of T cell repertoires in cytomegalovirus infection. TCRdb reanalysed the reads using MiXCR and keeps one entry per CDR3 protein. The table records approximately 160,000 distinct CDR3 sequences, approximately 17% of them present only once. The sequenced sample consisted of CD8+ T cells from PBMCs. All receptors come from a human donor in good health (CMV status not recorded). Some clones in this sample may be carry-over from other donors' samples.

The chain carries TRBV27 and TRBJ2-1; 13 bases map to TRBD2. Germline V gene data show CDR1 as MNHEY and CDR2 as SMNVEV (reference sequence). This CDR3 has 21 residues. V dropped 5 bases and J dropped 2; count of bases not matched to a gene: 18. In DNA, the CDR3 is TGTGCCAGCAGTACAAACAGACCCGGGACTAGCGGGGTGAAGACCTACAATGAGCAGTTCTTC. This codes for CASSTNRPGTSGVKTYNEQFF.

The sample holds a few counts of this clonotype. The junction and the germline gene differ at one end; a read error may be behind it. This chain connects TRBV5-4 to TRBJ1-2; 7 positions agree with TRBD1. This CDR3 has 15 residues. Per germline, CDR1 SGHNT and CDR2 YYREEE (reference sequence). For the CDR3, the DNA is TGTGCCAGCACCTTGGGGGGGGACAGAACGACTGGCTACACCTTC. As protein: CASTLGGDRTTGYTF.

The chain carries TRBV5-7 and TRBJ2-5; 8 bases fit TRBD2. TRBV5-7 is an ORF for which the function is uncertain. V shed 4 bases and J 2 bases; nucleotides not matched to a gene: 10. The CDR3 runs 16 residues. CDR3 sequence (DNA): TGTGCCAGCAGCCCGGCTTTCCAGCGGGAGCAAGAGACCCAGTACTTC. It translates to CASSPAFQREQETQYF.

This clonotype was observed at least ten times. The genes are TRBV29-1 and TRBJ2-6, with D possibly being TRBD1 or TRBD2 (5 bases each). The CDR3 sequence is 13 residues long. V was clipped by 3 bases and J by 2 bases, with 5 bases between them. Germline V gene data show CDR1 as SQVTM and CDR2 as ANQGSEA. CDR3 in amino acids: CSVEGAGANVLTF. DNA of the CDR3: TGCAGCGTTGAGGGGGCTGGGGCCAACGTCCTGACTTTC.

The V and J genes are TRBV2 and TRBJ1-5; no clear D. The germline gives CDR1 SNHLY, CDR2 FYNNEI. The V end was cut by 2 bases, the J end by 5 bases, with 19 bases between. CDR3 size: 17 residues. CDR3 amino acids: CASSEFLGTSRDQPQHF. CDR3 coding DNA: TGTGCCAGCAGTGAATTCTTGGGCACCTCCCGGGATCAGCCCCAGCATTTT.

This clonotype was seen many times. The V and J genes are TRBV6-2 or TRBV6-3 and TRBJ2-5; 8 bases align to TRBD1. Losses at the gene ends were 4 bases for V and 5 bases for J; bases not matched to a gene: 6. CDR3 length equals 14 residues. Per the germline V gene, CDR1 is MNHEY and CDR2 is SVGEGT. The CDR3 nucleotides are TGTGCCAGCAGTTGGAACAGGGGGATGGAGACCCAGTACTTC. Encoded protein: CASSWNRGMETQYF.

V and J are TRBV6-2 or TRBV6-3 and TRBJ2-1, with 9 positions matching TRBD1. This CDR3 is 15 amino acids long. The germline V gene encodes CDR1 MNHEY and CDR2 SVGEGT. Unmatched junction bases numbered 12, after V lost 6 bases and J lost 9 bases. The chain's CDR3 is CASSNRDRAEGEQFF. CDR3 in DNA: TGTGCCAGCAGCAACCGGGACAGGGCCGAGGGTGAGCAGTTCTTC.

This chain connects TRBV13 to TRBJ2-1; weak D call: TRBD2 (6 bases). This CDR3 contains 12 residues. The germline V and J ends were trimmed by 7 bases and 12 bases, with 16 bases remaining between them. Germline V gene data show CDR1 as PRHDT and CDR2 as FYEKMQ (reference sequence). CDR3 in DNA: TGTGCCAGCACCTCCGGGAGAAAGGGGCAGTTCTTC. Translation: CASTSGRKGQFF.

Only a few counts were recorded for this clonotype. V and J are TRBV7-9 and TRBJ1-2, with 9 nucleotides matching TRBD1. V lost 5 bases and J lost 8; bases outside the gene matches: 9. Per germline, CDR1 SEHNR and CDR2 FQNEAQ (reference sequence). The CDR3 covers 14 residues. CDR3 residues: CASSKPGQGRGYTF. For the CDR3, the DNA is TGTGCCAGCAGCAAACCGGGACAGGGAAGGGGCTACACCTTC.

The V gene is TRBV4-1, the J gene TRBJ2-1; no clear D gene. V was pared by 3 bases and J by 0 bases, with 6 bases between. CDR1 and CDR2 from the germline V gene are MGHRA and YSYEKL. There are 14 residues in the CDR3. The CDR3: CASSHRSSYNEQFF. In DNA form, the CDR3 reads TGCGCCAGCAGCCACCGTAGCTCCTACAATGAGCAGTTCTTC.

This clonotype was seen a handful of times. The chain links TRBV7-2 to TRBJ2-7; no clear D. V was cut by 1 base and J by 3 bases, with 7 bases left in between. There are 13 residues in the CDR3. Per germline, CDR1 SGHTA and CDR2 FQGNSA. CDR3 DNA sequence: TGTGCCAGCAGCTTAGTCTCGGACTACGAGCAGTACTTC. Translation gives CASSLVSDYEQYF.

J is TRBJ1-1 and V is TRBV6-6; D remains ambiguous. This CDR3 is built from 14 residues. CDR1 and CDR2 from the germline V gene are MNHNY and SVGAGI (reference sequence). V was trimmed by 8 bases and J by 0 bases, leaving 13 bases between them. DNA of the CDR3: TGTGCCAGCGGACCGGGCACCATGAACACTGAAGCTTTCTTT. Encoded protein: CASGPGTMNTEAFF.

CDR3 nucleotide sequence: TGTGCCAGCAGCCAAGATACCGGGACTCCCTATGAGCAGTTCTTC. Amino acids: CASSQDTGTPYEQFF. The chain joins TRBV4-2 to TRBJ2-1, with D possibly matching TRBD2 (6 bases). The CDR3 consists of 15 residues. V was pared by 0 bases and J by 8 bases, with 14 bases between. CDR1 and CDR2 from the germline V gene are LGHNA and YNFKEQ.

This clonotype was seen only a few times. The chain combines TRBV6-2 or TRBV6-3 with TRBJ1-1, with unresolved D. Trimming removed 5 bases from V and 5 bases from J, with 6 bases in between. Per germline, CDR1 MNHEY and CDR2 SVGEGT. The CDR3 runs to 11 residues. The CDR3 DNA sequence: TGTGCCAGCAGTACCGGGACTGAAGCTTTCTTT. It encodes CASSTGTEAFF.

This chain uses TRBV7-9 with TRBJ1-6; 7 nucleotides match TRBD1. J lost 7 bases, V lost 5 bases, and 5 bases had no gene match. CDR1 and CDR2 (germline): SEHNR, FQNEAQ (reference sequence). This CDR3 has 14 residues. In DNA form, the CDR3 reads TGTGCCAGCAGCCTGTGGGACAGAAATTCACCCCTCCACTTT. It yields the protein CASSLWDRNSPLHF.

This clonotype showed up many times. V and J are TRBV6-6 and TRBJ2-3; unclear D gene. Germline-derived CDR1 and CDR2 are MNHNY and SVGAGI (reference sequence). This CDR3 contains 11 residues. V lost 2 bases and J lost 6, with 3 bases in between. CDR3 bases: TGTGCCAGCAGTTACGCCGATACGCAGTATTTT. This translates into CASSYADTQYF.

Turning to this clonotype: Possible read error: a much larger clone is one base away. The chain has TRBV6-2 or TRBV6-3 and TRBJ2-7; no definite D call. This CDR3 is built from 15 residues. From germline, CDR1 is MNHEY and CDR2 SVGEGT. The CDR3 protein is CARSYSKDGTYEQYF. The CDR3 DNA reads TGTGCCCGCAGTTACTCTAAGGACGGAACCTACGAGCAGTACTTC.

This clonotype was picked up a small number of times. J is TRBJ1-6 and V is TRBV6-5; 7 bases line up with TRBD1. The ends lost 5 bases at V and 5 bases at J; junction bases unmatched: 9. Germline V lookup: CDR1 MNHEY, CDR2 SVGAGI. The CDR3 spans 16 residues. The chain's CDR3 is CASSADREWNNSPLHF. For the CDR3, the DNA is TGTGCCAGCAGTGCCGACAGGGAATGGAATAATTCACCCCTCCACTTT.

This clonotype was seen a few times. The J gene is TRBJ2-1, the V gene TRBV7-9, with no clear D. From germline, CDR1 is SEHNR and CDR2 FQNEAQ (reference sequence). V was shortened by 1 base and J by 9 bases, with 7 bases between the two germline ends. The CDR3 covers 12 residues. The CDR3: CASSLGVAEQFF. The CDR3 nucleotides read TGTGCCAGCAGCTTAGGGGTCGCTGAGCAGTTCTTC.

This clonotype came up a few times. In DNA form, the CDR3 reads TGTGCCAGCAGCTCCACTTCCCCCTCCAAGAGCTCCTACAATGAGCAGTTCTTC. This encodes CASSSTSPSKSSYNEQFF. The rearrangement uses TRBV7-9 and TRBJ2-1; no reliable D call. V lost 4 bases to trimming and J lost 0 bases, with 19 bases between them. Germline CDR1 SEHNR, CDR2 FQNEAQ (reference sequence). The CDR3 covers 18 residues. Combining the CDR3 with reference TRBV7-9 and TRBJ2-1 gives the whole variable domain DTGVSQNPRHKITKRGQNVTFRCDPISEHNRLYWYRQTLGQGPEFLTYFQNEAQLEKSRLLSDRFSAERPKGSFSTLEIQRTEQGDSAMYLCASSSTSPSKSSYNEQFFGPGTRLTVL.

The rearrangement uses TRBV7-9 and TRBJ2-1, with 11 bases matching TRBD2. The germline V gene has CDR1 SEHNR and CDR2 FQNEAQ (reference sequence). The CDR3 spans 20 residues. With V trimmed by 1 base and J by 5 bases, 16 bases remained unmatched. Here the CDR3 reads CASSLGQVLAGGPGHNEQFF. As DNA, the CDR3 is TGTGCCAGCAGCTTAGGACAGGTGCTAGCGGGAGGTCCCGGCCACAATGAGCAGTTCTTC.

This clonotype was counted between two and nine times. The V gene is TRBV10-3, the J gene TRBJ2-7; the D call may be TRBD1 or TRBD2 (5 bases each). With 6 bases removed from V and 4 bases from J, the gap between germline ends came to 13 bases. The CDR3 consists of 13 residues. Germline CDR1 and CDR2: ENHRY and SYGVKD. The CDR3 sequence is CAIRGELGYEQYF. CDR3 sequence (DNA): TGTGCCATCAGGGGGGAACTGGGGTACGAGCAGTACTTC.

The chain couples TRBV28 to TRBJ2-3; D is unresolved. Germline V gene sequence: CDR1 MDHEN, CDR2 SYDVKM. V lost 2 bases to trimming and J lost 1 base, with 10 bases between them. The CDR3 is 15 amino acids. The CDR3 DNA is TGTGCCAGCAGTTTAGGCTCTATGGGCACAGATACGCAGTATTTT. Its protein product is CASSLGSMGTDTQYF.

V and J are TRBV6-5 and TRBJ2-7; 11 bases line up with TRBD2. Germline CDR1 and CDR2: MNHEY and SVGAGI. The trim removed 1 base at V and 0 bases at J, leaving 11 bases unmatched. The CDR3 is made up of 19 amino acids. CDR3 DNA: TGTGCCAGCAGTTACTGGATGCTAGCGGGAGGTACAAGCTCCTACGAGCAGTACTTC. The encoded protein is CASSYWMLAGGTSSYEQYF.

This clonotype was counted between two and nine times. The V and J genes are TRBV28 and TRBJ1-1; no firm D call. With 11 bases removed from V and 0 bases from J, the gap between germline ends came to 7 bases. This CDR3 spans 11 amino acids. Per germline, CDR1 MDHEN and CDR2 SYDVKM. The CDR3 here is CAGSLNTEAFF. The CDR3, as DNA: TGTGCCGGGTCCCTGAACACTGAAGCTTTCTTT.

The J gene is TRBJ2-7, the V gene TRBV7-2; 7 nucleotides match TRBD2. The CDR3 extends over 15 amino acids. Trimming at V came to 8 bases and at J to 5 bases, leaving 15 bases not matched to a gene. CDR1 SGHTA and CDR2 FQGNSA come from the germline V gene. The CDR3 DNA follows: TGTGCCAGCGCAGTACTGGGGCTAGCGGATGACGAGCAGTACTTC. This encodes CASAVLGLADDEQYF.

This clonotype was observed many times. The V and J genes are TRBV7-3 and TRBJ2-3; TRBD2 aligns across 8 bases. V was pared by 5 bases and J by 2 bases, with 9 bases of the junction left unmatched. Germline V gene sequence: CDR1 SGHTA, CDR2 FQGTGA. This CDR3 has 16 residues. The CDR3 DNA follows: TGTGCCAGCAGCACTCCCACTAGCGGTTACACAGATACGCAGTATTTT. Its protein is CASSTPTSGYTDTQYF.

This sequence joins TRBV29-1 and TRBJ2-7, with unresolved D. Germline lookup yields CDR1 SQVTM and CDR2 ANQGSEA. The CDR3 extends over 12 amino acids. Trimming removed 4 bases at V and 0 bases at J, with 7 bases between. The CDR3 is CSVGWSSYEQYF. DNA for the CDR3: TGCAGCGTTGGTTGGAGCTCCTACGAGCAGTACTTC.